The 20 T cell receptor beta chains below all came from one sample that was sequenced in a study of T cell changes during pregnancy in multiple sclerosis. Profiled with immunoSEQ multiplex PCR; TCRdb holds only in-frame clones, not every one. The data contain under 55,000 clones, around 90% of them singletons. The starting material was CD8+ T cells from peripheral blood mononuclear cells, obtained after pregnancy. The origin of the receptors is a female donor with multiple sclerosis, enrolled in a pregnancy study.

The chain's CDR3 is CASSLSGRGERDTQYF. The CDR3, as DNA: TGTGCCAGCAGCTTATCTGGGCGGGGGGAGAGGGATACGCAGTATTTT. The chain couples TRBV13 to TRBJ2-3, with 8 nucleotides matching TRBD2. V trimming: 2 bases; J trimming: 6 bases; junction bases outside the gene matches: 10. The CDR3 totals 16 residues. Germline CDR1 is PRHDT and CDR2 is FYEKMQ (reference sequence).

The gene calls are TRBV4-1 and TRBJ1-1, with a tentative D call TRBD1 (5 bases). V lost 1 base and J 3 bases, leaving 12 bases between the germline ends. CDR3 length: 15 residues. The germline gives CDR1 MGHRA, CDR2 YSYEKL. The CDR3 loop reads CASSQGGGLDTEAFF. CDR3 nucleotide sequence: TGCGCCAGCAGCCAAGGGGGGGGTTTGGACACTGAAGCTTTCTTT.

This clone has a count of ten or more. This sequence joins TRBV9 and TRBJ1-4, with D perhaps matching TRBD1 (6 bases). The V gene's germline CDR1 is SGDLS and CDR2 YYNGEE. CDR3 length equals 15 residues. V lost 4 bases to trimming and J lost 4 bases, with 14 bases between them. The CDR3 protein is CASSLGQIYNEKLFF. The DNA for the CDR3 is TGTGCCAGCAGCTTAGGACAGATATATAATGAAAAACTGTTTTTT.

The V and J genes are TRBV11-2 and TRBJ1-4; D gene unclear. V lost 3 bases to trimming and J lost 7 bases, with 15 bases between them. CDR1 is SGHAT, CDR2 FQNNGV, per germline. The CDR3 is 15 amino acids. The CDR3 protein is CASSLEIGSGEKLFF. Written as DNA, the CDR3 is TGTGCCAGCAGCTTGGAGATAGGGAGTGGTGAAAAACTGTTTTTT.

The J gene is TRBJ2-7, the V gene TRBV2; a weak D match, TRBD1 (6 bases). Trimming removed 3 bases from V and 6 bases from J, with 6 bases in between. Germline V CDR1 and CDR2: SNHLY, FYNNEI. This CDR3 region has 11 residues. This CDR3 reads CASSDRGEQYF. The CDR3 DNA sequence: TGTGCCAGCAGTGACAGGGGCGAGCAGTACTTC.

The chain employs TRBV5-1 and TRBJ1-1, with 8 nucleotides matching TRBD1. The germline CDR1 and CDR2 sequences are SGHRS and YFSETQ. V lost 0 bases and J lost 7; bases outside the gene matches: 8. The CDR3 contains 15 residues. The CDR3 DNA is TGCGCCAGCAGCTTGGACGAAGCGGGACAGGATGAAGCTTTCTTT. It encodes CASSLDEAGQDEAFF. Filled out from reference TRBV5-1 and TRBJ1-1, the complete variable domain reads KAGVTQTPRYLIKTRGQQVTLSCSPISGHRSVSWYQQTPGQGLQFLFEYFSETQRNKGNFPGRFSGRQFSNSRSEMNVSTLELGDSALYLCASSLDEAGQDEAFFGQGTRLTVV.

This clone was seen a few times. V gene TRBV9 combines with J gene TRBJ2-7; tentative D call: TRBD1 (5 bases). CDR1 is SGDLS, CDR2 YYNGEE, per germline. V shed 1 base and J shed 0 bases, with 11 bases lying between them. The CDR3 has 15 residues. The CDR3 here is CASSVSTGSSYEQYF. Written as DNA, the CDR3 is TGTGCCAGCAGCGTATCTACAGGCAGCTCCTACGAGCAGTACTTC.

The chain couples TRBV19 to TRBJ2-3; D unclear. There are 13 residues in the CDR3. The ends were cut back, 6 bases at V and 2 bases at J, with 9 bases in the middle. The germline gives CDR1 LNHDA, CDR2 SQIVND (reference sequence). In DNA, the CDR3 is TGTGCCAGTAGGAGAGATAACACAGATACGCAGTATTTT. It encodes CASRRDNTDTQYF.

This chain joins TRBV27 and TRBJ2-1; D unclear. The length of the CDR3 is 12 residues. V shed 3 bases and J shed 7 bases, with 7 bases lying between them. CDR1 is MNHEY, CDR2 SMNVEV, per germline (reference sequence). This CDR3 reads CASSFGTNEQFF. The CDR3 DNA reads TGTGCCAGCAGTTTTGGTACAAATGAGCAGTTCTTC.

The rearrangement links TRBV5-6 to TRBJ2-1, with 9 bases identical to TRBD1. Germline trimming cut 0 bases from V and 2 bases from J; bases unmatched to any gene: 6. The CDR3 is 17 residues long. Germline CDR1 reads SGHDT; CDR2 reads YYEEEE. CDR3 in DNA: TGTGCCAGCAGCTTGGGTCCCGGGACAGGGACCTACAATGAGCAGTTCTTC. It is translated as CASSLGPGTGTYNEQFF. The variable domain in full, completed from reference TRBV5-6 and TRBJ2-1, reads DAGVTQSPTHLIKTRGQQVTLRCSPKSGHDTVSWYQQALGQGPQFIFQYYEEEERQRGNFPDRFSGHQFPNYSSELNVNALLLGDSALYLCASSLGPGTGTYNEQFFGPGTRLTVL.

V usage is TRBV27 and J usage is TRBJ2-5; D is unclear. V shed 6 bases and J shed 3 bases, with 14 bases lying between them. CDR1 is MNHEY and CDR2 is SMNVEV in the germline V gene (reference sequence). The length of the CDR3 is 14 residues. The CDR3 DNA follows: TGTGCCAGCAGCCCCCTGGGCGTAGAAGAGACCCAGTACTTC. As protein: CASSPLGVEETQYF.

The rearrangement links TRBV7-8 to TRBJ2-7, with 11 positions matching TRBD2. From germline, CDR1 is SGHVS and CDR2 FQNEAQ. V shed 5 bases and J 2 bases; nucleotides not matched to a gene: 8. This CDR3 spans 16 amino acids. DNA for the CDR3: TGTGCCAGCAGCCCACGAACTAGCGGGGGCACCTACGAGCAGTACTTC. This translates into CASSPRTSGGTYEQYF.

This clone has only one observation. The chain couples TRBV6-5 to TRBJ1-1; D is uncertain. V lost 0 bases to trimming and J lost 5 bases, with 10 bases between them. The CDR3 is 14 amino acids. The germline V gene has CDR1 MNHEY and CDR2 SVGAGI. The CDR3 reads CASSYSRLRTEAFF. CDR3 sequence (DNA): TGTGCCAGCAGTTACTCGAGGTTGAGGACTGAAGCTTTCTTT.

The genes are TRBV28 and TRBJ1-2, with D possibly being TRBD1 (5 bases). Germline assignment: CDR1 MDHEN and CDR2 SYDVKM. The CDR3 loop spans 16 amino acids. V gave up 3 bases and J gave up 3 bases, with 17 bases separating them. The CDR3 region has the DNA TGTGCCAGCAGTTTTGGCCCGGGACTCAATGACTATGGCTACACCTTC. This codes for CASSFGPGLNDYGYTF.

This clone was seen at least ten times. The CDR3 protein is CASSEGTGGSYEQYF. In DNA, the CDR3 is TGTGCCAGCAGCGAAGGGACAGGGGGATCCTACGAGCAGTACTTC. The chain couples TRBV9 to TRBJ2-7, with 11 bases aligning to TRBD1. The ends lost 3 bases at V and 1 base at J; junction bases unmatched: 3. Germline V lookup: CDR1 SGDLS, CDR2 YYNGEE. The length of the CDR3 is 15 residues.

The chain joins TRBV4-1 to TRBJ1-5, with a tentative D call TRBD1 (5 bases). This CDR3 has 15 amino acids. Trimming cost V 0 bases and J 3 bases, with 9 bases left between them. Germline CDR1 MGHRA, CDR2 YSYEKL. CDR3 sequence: CASSQDQGLNQPQHF. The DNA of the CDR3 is TGCGCCAGCAGCCAAGATCAGGGTCTCAATCAGCCCCAGCATTTT.

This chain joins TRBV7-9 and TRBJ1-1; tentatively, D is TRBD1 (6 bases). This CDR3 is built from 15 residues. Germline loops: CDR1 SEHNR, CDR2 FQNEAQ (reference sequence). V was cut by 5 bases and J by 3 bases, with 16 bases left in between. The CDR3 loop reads CASSPPGGAHTEAFF. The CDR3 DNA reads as TGTGCCAGCAGCCCACCGGGGGGCGCCCACACTGAAGCTTTCTTT. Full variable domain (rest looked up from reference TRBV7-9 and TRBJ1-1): DTGVSQNPRHKITKRGQNVTFRCDPISEHNRLYWYRQTLGQGPEFLTYFQNEAQLEKSRLLSDRFSAERPKGSFSTLEIQRTEQGDSAMYLCASSPPGGAHTEAFFGQGTRLTVV.

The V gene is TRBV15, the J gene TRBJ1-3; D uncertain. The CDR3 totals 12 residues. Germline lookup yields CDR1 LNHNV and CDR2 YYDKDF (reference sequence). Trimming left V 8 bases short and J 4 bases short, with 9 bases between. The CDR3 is CATSEVGNTIYF. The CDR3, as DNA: TGTGCCACCTCTGAGGTGGGAAACACCATATATTTT.

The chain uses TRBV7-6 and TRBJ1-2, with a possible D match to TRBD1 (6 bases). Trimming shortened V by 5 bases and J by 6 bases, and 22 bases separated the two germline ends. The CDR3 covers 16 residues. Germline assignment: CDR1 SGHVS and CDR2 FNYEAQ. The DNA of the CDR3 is TGTGCCAGCAGCCATGGGGACATCAGGCACGCGGATGGCTACACCTTC. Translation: CASSHGDIRHADGYTF.

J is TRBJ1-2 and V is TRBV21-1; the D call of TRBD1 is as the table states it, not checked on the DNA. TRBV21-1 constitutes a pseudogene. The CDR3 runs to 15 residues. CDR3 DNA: TGTGCCAGCAGCAGTTTCCACAGGGGGCGAGGTGGCTACACCTTC. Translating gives CASSSFHRGRGGYTF.